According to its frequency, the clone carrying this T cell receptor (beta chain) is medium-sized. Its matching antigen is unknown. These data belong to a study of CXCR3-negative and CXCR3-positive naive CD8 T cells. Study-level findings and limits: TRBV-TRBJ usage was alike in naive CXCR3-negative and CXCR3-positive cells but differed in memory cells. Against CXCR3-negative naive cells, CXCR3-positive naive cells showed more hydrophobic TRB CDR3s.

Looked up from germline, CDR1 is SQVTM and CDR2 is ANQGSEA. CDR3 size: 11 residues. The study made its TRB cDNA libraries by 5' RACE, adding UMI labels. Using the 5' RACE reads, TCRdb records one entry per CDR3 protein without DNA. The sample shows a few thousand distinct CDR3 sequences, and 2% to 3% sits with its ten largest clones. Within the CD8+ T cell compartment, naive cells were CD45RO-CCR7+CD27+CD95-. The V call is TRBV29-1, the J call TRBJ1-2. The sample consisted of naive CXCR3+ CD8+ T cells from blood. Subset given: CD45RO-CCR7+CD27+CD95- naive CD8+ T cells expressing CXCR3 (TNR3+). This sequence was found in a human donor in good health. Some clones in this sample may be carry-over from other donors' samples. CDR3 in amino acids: CSVVGSYGYTF.